The present entry profiles one TCR beta chain with its context. The sample belongs to a study of blood T cell repertoires in COVID-19. Looking at the study overall: Samples taken during acute and convalescent COVID-19 were collected in the United States, Italy and Spain.

As processed by the authors: Researchers report that nucleated cell counts were estimated from reference gene primer amplification. The repertoire was sequenced with immunoSEQ multiplex PCR; TCRdb's copy has only in-frame clones and lacks some. The V and J calls and the clone size are those of that table, but D and trimming were determined from the DNA. The repertoire holds some 350,000 clones, with over 75% as singletons. Per germline, CDR1 SGHVS and CDR2 FQNEAQ. The length of the CDR3 is 12 residues. V gave up 5 bases and J gave up 9 bases, with 11 bases separating them. Cohort 3 recovered donors had two negative PCRs, clearance, or symptom resolution.

The receptor was isolated from a man between 18 and 29 years old who had recovered from COVID-19. The sequencing sample was made of PBMCs or T cells enriched from blood (not recorded which). This chain links TRBV7-8 with TRBJ1-5; a weak D match, TRBD1 (6 bases). The CDR3 nucleotides read TGTGCCAGCAGCCCCGCGACAGGGCCCCAGCATTTT. Translating gives CASSPATGPQHF.